The 9 T cell receptor beta chains below all came from one sample that was sequenced in a study of blood T cells in healthy people across ages. Using a J-beta primer mix together with a sample-barcoded 5' primer, a second PCR was run for roughly 7 to 12 cycles. One entry per CDR3 protein, called by TCRdb with MiXCR from the 5' RACE reads. The sample has hundreds of thousands of distinct CDR3 sequences, roughly 50% seen once; the top ten hold around 32%. Specimen: blood. The receptors originated from a woman aged 60 to 75 in good health.

This clonotype showed up just once. The CDR3 reads CASSSQYQGKGEKLFF. For the CDR3, the DNA is TGTGCCAGCAGCTCCCAATACCAGGGGAAGGGAGAAAAACTGTTTTTT. The chain couples TRBV11-2 to TRBJ1-4; D is perhaps TRBD1 (6 bases). Germline V gene lookup returns CDR1 SGHAT and CDR2 FQNNGV. V lost 4 bases and J 8 bases, leaving 20 bases between the germline ends. CDR3 length equals 16 residues.

The V gene is TRBV6-4, the J gene TRBJ2-7, with 7 bases lining up with TRBD1. The CDR3 has 12 residues. CDR1 is MRHNA and CDR2 is SNTAGT in the germline V gene. The V segment lost 9 bases and the J segment 4 bases; nucleotides outside the gene matches: 6. The CDR3 sequence: CARDREIYEQYF. The CDR3 region has the DNA TGTGCCAGAGACAGGGAAATTTACGAGCAGTACTTC.

This clonotype showed up just once. The CDR3, as DNA: TGTGCCAGCAGTGGTGTCCAGGGTCTGATCTATGGCTACACCTTC. The encoded protein is CASSGVQGLIYGYTF. This chain links TRBV6-1 with TRBJ1-2; the D gene is possibly TRBD1 (5 bases). Between the trimmed V and J ends, which lost 4 bases and 4 bases, there was a span of 16 bases. Per the germline V gene, CDR1 is MNHNS and CDR2 is SASEGT. The length of the CDR3 is 15 residues.

There are a few counts of this clonotype. The V call is TRBV20-1, the J call TRBJ2-2, with no clear D. The CDR3 spans 13 residues. V lost 3 bases and J lost 2, with 7 bases in between. CDR1 DFQATT and CDR2 SNEGSKA come from the germline V gene (reference sequence). DNA for the CDR3: TGCAGTGCTAGTCGGCCAAACACCGGGGAGCTGTTTTTT. Protein product: CSASRPNTGELFF.

J is TRBJ1-4 and V is TRBV7-8; 8 bases align to TRBD1. Germline CDR1 is SGHVS and CDR2 is FQNEAQ. The CDR3 totals 14 residues. Trimming removed 5 bases from V and 7 bases from J; junction bases left unmatched: 6. The DNA for the CDR3 is TGTGCCAGCAGCAAGACAGGGGTGCGTGAAAAACTGTTTTTT. This translates into CASSKTGVREKLFF.

J is TRBJ1-1 and V is TRBV29-1; D is unresolved. Germline CDR1 SQVTM, CDR2 ANQGSEA. The V end lost 3 bases, the J end lost 0 bases, and 8 bases lay between the germline ends. The CDR3 spans 13 residues. CDR3 DNA sequence: TGCAGCGTTGATAGCGGTTTGAACACTGAAGCTTTCTTT. Its translation: CSVDSGLNTEAFF.

CDR3 nucleotides: TGTGCCAGCAGGTCTCGCGGCCGCAATCAGCCCCAGCATTTT. It translates to CASRSRGRNQPQHF. The chain carries TRBV6-5 and TRBJ1-5, with D unresolved. The V end lost 6 bases, the J end lost 2 bases, and 11 bases lay between the germline ends. In germline, CDR1 is MNHEY, CDR2 SVGAGI. The CDR3 spans 14 residues.

The rearrangement joins TRBV5-5 to TRBJ2-1; D ambiguous. Gene TRBJ2-7 matches the end of the DNA better, so the J call may be wrong. The CDR3 covers 12 residues. Germline CDR1 SGHKS, CDR2 YYEKEE (reference sequence). In DNA form, the CDR3 reads TGTGCCAGCATCCCCTCCTACAATGAGCAGTACTTC. Translated, it gives CASIPSYNEQYF.

The V and J genes are TRBV30 and TRBJ2-5; D assignment may be TRBD1 or TRBD2 (5 bases each). Per germline, CDR1 GTSNPN and CDR2 SVGIG (reference sequence). V was cut by 5 bases and J by 0 bases, with 10 bases left in between. The CDR3 totals 13 residues. Written as DNA, the CDR3 is TGTGCCTGGGGGACGGGACACCAAGAGACCCAGTACTTC. It codes for CAWGTGHQETQYF.